This entry features one TCR beta chain sequence. The antigen is not known. Single viable CD3+CD4+CD8-CD45RO+ cells were sorted as the memory CD4+ T cells. This table comes from immunoSEQ multiplex PCR, and its TCRdb copy is limited to in-frame clones, with some not included. This table holds tens of thousands of clones, approximately 81% found once. This entry belongs to a study of memory CD4+ T cells and cytomegalovirus serostatus. Study-wide background: Donors were healthy Belgian adults, under 10 CMV seropositive and approximately 23 seronegative. Findings and caveats of the study: The CMV-associated TCR signature appears largely within the CD4+ memory repertoire.

Germline assignment: CDR1 KGHSH and CDR2 LQKENI. This CDR3 is built from 13 residues. V was trimmed by 0 bases and J by 3 bases, leaving 6 bases between them. This receptor was identified in an adult in good health and CMV-seronegative. J is TRBJ2-7 and V is TRBV18; D uncertain. The sequenced sample consisted of memory CD4+ T cells from blood. The CDR3, as DNA: TGTGCCAGCTCACCACCGGGTCTCTACGAGCAGTACTTC. It yields the protein CASSPPGLYEQYF.